The 3 T cell receptor beta chains listed next were all sequenced from one sample in a study of cytomegalovirus exposure and HLA in healthy donors. Both 60 Vbeta primers and 13 Jbeta primers went into the PCR. The data were produced by immunoSEQ multiplex PCR, yet TCRdb's version contains in-frame clones alone and is incomplete. The sample consists of roughly 150,000 clones, roughly four fifths of them appearing once. The sequenced sample was PBMCs. The receptors originated from a woman between 18 and 30 years old in good health and CMV-seronegative.

The J gene is TRBJ2-5, the V gene TRBV11-3; D remains unclear. The end of the DNA aligns better with TRBJ2-7, so the J call may be wrong. CDR1 SGHNT and CDR2 YENEEA come from the germline V gene. The CDR3 consists of 12 residues. The CDR3 nucleotides read TGTGCCAGCAGCTTAGGATCCTACGAGCAGTACTTC. Residues: CASSLGSYEQYF.

This rearrangement joins TRBV9 to TRBJ1-4; no clear D. V was clipped by 3 bases and J by 5 bases, with 14 bases between them. The CDR3 extends over 15 amino acids. CDR1 SGDLS and CDR2 YYNGEE come from the germline V gene. The CDR3 spells CASSGGAGLNEKLFF. CDR3 DNA: TGTGCCAGCAGCGGGGGAGCCGGACTAAATGAAAAACTGTTTTTT.

This clone came up a few times. The chain has TRBV11-2 and TRBJ1-4; weak D call: TRBD1 (5 bases). CDR1 is SGHAT, CDR2 FQNNGV, per germline. The CDR3 extends over 16 amino acids. The ends were cut back, 1 base at V and 4 bases at J, with 13 bases in the middle. The CDR3 loop is CASSLGLGGNNEKLFF. The CDR3 DNA reads as TGTGCCAGCAGCTTAGGGTTGGGGGGGAATAATGAAAAACTGTTTTTT.